The sequence of this TCR beta chain was determined in a study of CD8 T cells in ankylosing spondylitis. Whole-study findings and limits: The clones that were linked to disease were reported to be significantly enriched in matched synovial fluid samples from ankylosing spondylitis patients. Disease-linked clones, CD8+, were relatively rare in peripheral blood.

TCRdb re-analysed the 5' RACE reads in MiXCR, keeping a single row per CDR3 protein. The table includes a few hundred thousand distinct CDR3 sequences, about 20% detected once. Concerning this clonotype itself: Antigen: not known.

The receptor was isolated from a male donor with ankylosing spondylitis or in good health (not recorded which). The sample consisted of blood, either unsorted or a sorted T cell fraction (not recorded which).

The chain's CDR3 is CASSYLGGTYEQYF. CDR3 DNA: TGTGCCAGCAGTTATTTGGGGGGTACCTACGAGCAGTACTTC. V is TRBV6-5 and J is TRBJ2-7, with D perhaps matching TRBD2 (6 bases). Germline values: CDR1 MNHEY, CDR2 SVGAGI. This CDR3 has 14 residues. Trimming removed 3 bases at V and 2 bases at J, with 11 bases between.